This T cell receptor (beta chain) is from a study of blood T cell repertoires in COVID-19. Study context: PBMCs, B-cell-depleted T cells, or T cells provided the cDNA or gDNA that made up the material.

Germline V gene lookup returns CDR1 SGHNT and CDR2 YENEEA. The CDR3 is 13 amino acids. Trimming took off 1 base at V and 4 bases at J, with 8 bases between the two ends. How the authors handled the data: Reference gene primer amplification gave estimated nucleated cell counts. Repertoires were generated with immunoSEQ multiplex PCR, while TCRdb's copy carries only in-frame clones and drops some. The V and J calls and clone size were taken over from that table, and D and trimming were inferred from the DNA. The sample shows about 200,000 clones, about 86% of them seen only once. The rearrangement uses TRBV11-3 and TRBJ2-7; the D gene is possibly TRBD2 (6 bases). Sequencing was done on a sample of peripheral blood. This receptor was taken from a man aged 55 to 70 who had recovered from COVID-19. CDR3 loop: CASSLGGEYEQYF. Here the CDR3 DNA reads TGTGCCAGCAGCTTAGGCGGGGAATACGAGCAGTACTTC.